This T cell receptor beta chain was recorded in a study of blood T cell repertoires in COVID-19. Overall study: Samples of COVID-19 (acute and convalescent) were obtained from the United States, Italy and Spain.

This clone was observed a single time. V lost 2 bases to trimming and J lost 5 bases, with 16 bases between them. The CDR3 spans 16 residues. Germline CDR1 and CDR2: SGHRS and YFSETQ. In the study's own analysis: Amplification with reference gene primers provided the estimates of nucleated cell counts. Assay: immunoSEQ multiplex PCR; the TCRdb copy retains only in-frame clones and omits some. That table supplies the V and J calls and clone size; D and trimming were determined from the DNA. Of 30,000 to 40,000 clones in the sample, over 90% were seen once. Sequenced: peripheral blood. This sequence was found in a male donor with active COVID-19. The J gene is TRBJ2-2, the V gene TRBV5-1, with TRBD2 as a possible D gene (6 bases). The CDR3 nucleotides read TGCGCCAGCAGCTTTCCCCGGGGGACGCGGACCGGGGAGCTGTTTTTT. Its protein product is CASSFPRGTRTGELFF. Variable domain in full (rest from reference TRBV5-1 and TRBJ2-2): KAGVTQTPRYLIKTRGQQVTLSCSPISGHRSVSWYQQTPGQGLQFLFEYFSETQRNKGNFPGRFSGRQFSNSRSEMNVSTLELGDSALYLCASSFPRGTRTGELFFGEGSRLTVL.